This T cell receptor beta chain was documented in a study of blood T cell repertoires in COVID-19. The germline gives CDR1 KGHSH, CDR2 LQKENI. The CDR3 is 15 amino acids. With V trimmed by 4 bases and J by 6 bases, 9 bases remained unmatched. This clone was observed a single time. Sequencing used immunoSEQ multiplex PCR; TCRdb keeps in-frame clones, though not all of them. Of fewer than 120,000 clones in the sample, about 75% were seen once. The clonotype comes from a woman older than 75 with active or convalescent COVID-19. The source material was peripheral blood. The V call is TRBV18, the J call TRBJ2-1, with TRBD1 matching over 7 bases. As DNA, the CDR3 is TGTGCCAGCTCACTAGGTCGACAGGGTATCAATGAGCAGTTCTTC. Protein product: CASSLGRQGINEQFF.